This entry features one T cell receptor (beta chain) sequence. What it binds is not known. The data belong to a study of shared clonotypes between healthy human individuals. About the research overall: Per donor, three plates held CD4 naive cells, three held CD4 memory, two held CD8 naive and one held CD8 memory.

For each subset, genomic DNA was distributed in equal portions over several immunoSEQ plates. On sorted subsets, replicate PCRs used 150 to 250 ng DNA, or about 33,000 T cell genomes. Only in-frame clones appear in the TCRdb table, and some are missing; sequencing was by immunoSEQ multiplex PCR. The table shows about 1,900,000 clones, with about 95% occurring only once. General study points: Sequencing depth was predicted to influence how clonotypes are shared among donors.

Per the germline V gene, CDR1 is SGHNT and CDR2 is YENEEA. Trimming took 1 base from V and 7 from J, leaving 14 bases between them. This CDR3 is built from 15 residues. Terminally differentiated effector memory CD45RA+ cells were left out of the naive CD8 fraction, which was CD45RO-negative and positively selected for CCR7. The TCR sequence derives from a man between 18 and 29 years old in good health. This rearrangement joins TRBV11-3 to TRBJ2-1; D might be TRBD1 or TRBD2, each matching 5 bases. Sequenced material: naive CD8+ T cells sorted from blood. The CDR3 protein is CASSLGDGLGNEQFF. For the CDR3, the DNA is TGTGCCAGCAGCTTAGGGGACGGTCTAGGGAATGAGCAGTTCTTC.